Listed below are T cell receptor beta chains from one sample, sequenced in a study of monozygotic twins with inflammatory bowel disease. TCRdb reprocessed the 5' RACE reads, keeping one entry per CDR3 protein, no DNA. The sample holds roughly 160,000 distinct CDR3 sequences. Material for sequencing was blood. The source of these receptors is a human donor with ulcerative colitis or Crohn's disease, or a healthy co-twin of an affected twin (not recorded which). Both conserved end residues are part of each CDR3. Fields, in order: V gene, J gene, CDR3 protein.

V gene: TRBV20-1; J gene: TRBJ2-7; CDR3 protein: CSAVPARSSYEQYF
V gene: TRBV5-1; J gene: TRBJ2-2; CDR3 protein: CASSLDRGLVTGELFF
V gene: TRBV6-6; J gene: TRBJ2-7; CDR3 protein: CASSSGATYEQYF
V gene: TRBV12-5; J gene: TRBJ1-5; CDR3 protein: CASGPGERGQPQHF
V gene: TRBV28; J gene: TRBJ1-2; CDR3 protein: CASSPRLAYGYTF
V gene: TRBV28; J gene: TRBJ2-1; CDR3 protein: CASSPGGLANLVTNNEQFF
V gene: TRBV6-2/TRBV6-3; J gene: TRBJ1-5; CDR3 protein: CASSETGSLFIYQPQHF
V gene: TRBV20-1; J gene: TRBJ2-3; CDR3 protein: CSATTRPFGGRSTDTQYF
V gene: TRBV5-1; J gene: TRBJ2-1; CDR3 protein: CASKELGEYNEQFF
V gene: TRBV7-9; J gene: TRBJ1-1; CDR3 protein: CASSIDTQNTEAFF
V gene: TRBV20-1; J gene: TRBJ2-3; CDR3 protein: CSAPRASTDTQYF
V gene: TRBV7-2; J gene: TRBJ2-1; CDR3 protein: CASSYVSTGMYNEQFF
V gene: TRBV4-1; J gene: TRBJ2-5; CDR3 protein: CASSHAGLVQETQYF
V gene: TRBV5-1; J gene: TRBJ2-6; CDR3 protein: CASSPTGSSGANVLTF
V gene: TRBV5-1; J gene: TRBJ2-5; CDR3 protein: CASSLGPPETQYF
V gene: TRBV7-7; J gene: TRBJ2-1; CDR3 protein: CASSPDRIGDEQFF
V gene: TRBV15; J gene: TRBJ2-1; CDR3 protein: CATSRWGLAGYNEQFF
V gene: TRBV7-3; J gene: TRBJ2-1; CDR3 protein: CASSFSTYNEQFF
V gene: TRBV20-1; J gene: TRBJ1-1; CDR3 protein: CSARWGRVNTEAFF
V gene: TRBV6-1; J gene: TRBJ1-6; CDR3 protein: CASCTASSYNSPLHF
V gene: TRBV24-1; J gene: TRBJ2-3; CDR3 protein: CATSDLLGETDTQYF
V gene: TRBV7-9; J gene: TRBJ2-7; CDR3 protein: CASSHRQGVNEQYF
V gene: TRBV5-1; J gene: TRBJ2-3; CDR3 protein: CASSLSGVSTDTQYF